This T cell receptor (beta chain) was identified in a study of cytomegalovirus exposure and HLA in healthy donors. Study results and limitations: Follow-up analysis seemed to connect common viral pathogens with several of the most significant clusters identified. By HLA locus, TCR association rates varied in a later analysis, with DRB1 showing the most and HLA-C the fewest.

This clone came up a few times. As yet, its antigen is unknown. The PCR had 60 Vbeta and 13 Jbeta primers. The protocol was immunoSEQ multiplex PCR, while the TCRdb copy is restricted to in-frame clones and leaves out a portion. There are about 120,000 clones in the sample; about 78% occur only once, and just over 8% lies in the top ten. The donors were healthy bone marrow donors. Unrecorded immune exposure was likely among donors, who were nominally healthy when sampled. This CDR3 contains 14 residues. J was trimmed by 5 bases and V by 7 bases; bases with no gene match: 9. The germline V gene encodes CDR1 LGHNT and CDR2 FRNRAP.

The sequenced sample consisted of PBMCs. The clonotype comes from a woman between 40 and 50 years old in good health and CMV-seropositive. V and J are TRBV12-5 and TRBJ2-5, with 8 bases fitting TRBD2. The CDR3 loop reads CASATGGAVETQYF. The CDR3 DNA sequence: TGTGCTAGTGCAACGGGGGGGGCGGTGGAGACCCAGTACTTC.